This T cell receptor (beta chain) stems from a study of shared clonotypes between healthy human individuals. Study findings and constraints: Only blood was sampled, and tissue TCR repertoires likely differ from blood ones. Depth was large, yet rarefaction showed that sorted-subset sequencing was incomplete.

V trimming: 1 base; J trimming: 0 bases; junction bases outside the gene matches: 15. There are 22 residues in the CDR3. Germline V CDR1 and CDR2: SGHTA, FQGTGA. Clones were read by immunoSEQ multiplex PCR, and TCRdb kept only the in-frame ones, dropping some. The sample has 2 million to 2.5 million clones, more than 80% seen once; the top ten hold 0.39%. As for this clone: The antigen is not known.

The chain joins TRBV7-3 to TRBJ2-2, with 12 bases aligning to TRBD2. The sequence was obtained from a man aged 18 to 29 in good health. Some clones in this sample may be carry-over from other donors' samples. The sample taken for sequencing was naive CD4+ T cells from PBMCs. Subset: CD45RA+ positively selected. The CDR3 sequence is CASSLIRDPGTSGLTNTGELFF. The CDR3 DNA reads as TGTGCCAGCAGCTTAATCCGGGATCCCGGGACTAGCGGGCTCACGAACACCGGGGAGCTGTTTTTT.